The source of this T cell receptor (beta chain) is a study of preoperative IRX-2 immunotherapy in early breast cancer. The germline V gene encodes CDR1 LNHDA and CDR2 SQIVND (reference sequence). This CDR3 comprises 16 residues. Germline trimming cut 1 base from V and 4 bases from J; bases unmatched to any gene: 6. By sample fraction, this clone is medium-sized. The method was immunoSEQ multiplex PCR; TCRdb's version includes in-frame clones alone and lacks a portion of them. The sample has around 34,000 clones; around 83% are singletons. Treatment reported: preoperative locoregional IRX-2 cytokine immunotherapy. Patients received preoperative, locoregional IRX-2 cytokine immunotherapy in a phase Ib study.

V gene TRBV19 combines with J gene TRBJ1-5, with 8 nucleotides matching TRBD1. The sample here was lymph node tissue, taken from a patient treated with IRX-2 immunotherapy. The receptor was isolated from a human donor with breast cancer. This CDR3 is CASSIGGQERNQPQHF. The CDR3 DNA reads TGTGCCAGTAGTATAGGGGGACAGGAACGGAATCAGCCCCAGCATTTT.